The TCR beta chain under discussion was sequenced for a study of blood T cells in healthy people across ages. Findings of the study overall: Diversity of TCR beta per million T cells declined in a roughly linear way with age. It was not possible, with unsorted PBMCs, to conclusively compare naive and antigen-experienced cells. Considered underestimates were the diversity estimates obtained from one million T cells.

For the second PCR, which ran for about 7 to 11 cycles, a sample-barcoded 5' primer and a J-beta primer mix were used. TCRdb passed the 5' RACE reads through MiXCR, listing each CDR3 protein once. The sample shows 920,000 or so distinct CDR3 sequences, more than 35% of them seen only once. Deletions cut 0 bases from V and 4 bases from J, with 11 bases between. The germline gives CDR1 SGHRS, CDR2 YFSETQ. The CDR3 is 15 residues long. Remarks on this clonotype: Its target is unknown.

Sequencing was carried out using blood. The chain carries TRBV5-1 and TRBJ2-1; D is undetermined. The origin of this receptor is a woman aged 60-75 years in good health. DNA of the CDR3: TGCGCCAGCAGCTTGGCCACCCTAGGTTACAATGAGCAGTTCTTC. It codes for CASSLATLGYNEQFF. Using reference TRBV5-1 and TRBJ2-1 for the parts outside the CDR3, the full variable domain is KAGVTQTPRYLIKTRGQQVTLSCSPISGHRSVSWYQQTPGQGLQFLFEYFSETQRNKGNFPGRFSGRQFSNSRSEMNVSTLELGDSALYLCASSLATLGYNEQFFGPGTRLTVL.